This is a list of T cell receptor beta chains from one sample in a study of early T cells in non-severe SARS-CoV-2 infection. TCRdb called the 5' RACE reads again in MiXCR, with one record for every CDR3 protein. Seen here are 100,000 to 120,000 distinct CDR3 sequences, over 9.5% observed once, and the top ten hold 3.8%. The sequencing used whole blood, collected at baseline. These receptors came from an adult who was a healthcare worker with PCR-confirmed SARS-CoV-2 infection or an uninfected control (not recorded which). CDR3s include the opening cysteine and the closing phenylalanine or tryptophan. Each record gives: CDR3 length, J gene, D gene, V gene, clone size, CDR3 protein, CDR3 DNA. The D gene is left open where the match is weak. Not every row has a clone size; where given, it reads once, few, many or a size class.

18	TRBJ1-1	-	TRBV5-4	-	CASSLIGWAGTRNTEAFF	TGTGCCAGCAGCTTGATCGGGTGGGCAGGGACACGGAACACTGAAGCTTTCTTT
15	TRBJ2-7	-	TRBV6-5	few	CASSYDSSYSYEQYF	TGTGCCAGCAGTTACGACAGCTCCTACTCCTACGAGCAGTACTTC
11	TRBJ2-3	-	TRBV29-1	few	CSANLEDTQYF	TGCAGCGCCAACCTAGAGGATACGCAGTATTTT
16	TRBJ2-3	-	TRBV6-6	-	CASSYQLAPSTDTQYF	TGTGCCAGCAGTTACCAACTAGCCCCTAGCACAGATACGCAGTATTTT
13	TRBJ2-7	-	TRBV10-3	few	CAIRRTESYEQYF	TGTGCCATCAGGCGGACGGAGTCCTACGAGCAGTACTTC
15	TRBJ2-5	TRBD1	TRBV6-5	many	CASSSLGTAQETQYF	TGTGCCAGCAGTTCCCTAGGGACAGCCCAAGAGACCCAGTACTTC
14	TRBJ2-7	-	TRBV2	-	CASSARQYTYEQYF	TGTGCCAGCAGTGCTCGGCAGTATACCTACGAGCAGTACTTC
11	TRBJ2-7	-	TRBV6-6	few	CASSYYYEQYF	TGTGCCAGCAGTTACTACTACGAGCAGTACTTC
17	TRBJ2-2	TRBD1	TRBV4-1	-	CASSQAPGTANTGELFF	TGCGCCAGCAGCCAAGCCCCCGGGACAGCGAACACCGGGGAGCTGTTTTTT
16	TRBJ2-5	TRBD1	TRBV12-3/TRBV12-4	few	CASSFFIGGRGKTQYF	TGTGCCAGCAGTTTCTTCATTGGCGGCAGGGGGAAGACCCAGTACTTC
13	TRBJ1-1	-	TRBV4-1	few	CASSQVRDTEAFF	TGCGCCAGCAGCCAAGTGAGGGACACTGAAGCTTTCTTT
15	TRBJ2-3	-	TRBV7-8	many	CASSLRSLSTDTQYF	TGTGCCAGCAGCCTCCGGAGTCTTAGCACAGATACGCAGTATTTT
14	TRBJ1-1	-	TRBV5-1	few	CASSLPGTNTEAFF	TGCGCCAGCAGCTTGCCAGGGACGAACACTGAAGCTTTCTTT
16	TRBJ2-7	TRBD2	TRBV4-1	many	CASSQGNSGRTYEQYF	TGCGCCAGCAGCCAAGGGAATAGCGGGAGGACCTACGAGCAGTACTTC
16	TRBJ2-1	-	TRBV7-9	few	CASSPEGRASYNEQFF	TGTGCCAGCAGCCCCGAGGGAAGGGCCTCCTACAATGAGCAGTTCTTC
14	TRBJ1-1	TRBD1	TRBV20-1	few	CSPSEGAINTEAFF	TGCAGCCCTTCGGAGGGGGCGATTAACACTGAAGCTTTCTTT
13	TRBJ2-2	-	TRBV5-1	-	CASSYGDTGELFF	TGCGCCAGCAGCTATGGCGACACCGGGGAGCTGTTTTTT
14	TRBJ2-1	TRBD2	TRBV11-2	few	CASRGPGLDNEQFF	TGTGCCAGCAGGGGACCGGGACTAGACAATGAGCAGTTCTTC
12	TRBJ1-1	-	TRBV7-9	-	CASTGGRTEAFF	TGTGCCAGCACGGGGGGACGTACTGAAGCTTTCTTT
15	TRBJ2-5	TRBD2	TRBV2	-	CASSELAGVEETQYF	TGTGCCAGCAGCGAACTAGCGGGAGTTGAAGAGACCCAGTACTTC
14	TRBJ2-7	TRBD2	TRBV7-2	few	CASSPYSGGGEQYF	TGTGCCAGCAGCCCCTACAGCGGGGGTGGTGAGCAGTACTTC
16	TRBJ2-4	-	TRBV6-6	-	CASGLSTGVAKNIQYF	TGTGCCAGCGGACTCTCCACGGGGGTAGCCAAAAACATTCAGTACTTC